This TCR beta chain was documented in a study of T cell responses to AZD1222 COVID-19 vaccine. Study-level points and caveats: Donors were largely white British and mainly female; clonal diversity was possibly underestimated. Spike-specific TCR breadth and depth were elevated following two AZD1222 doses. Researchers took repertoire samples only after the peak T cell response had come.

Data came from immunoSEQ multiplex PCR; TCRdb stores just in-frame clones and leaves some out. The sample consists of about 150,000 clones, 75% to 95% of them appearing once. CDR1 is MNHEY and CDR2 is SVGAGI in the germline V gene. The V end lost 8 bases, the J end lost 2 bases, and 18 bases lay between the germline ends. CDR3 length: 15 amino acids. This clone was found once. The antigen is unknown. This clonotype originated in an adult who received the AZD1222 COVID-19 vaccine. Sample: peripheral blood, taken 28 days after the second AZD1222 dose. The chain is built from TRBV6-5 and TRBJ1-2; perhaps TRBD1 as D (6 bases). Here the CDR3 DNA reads TGTGCCAGCGTATCGCGGGGGGCCCTCAACTATGGCTACACCTTC. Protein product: CASVSRGALNYGYTF.